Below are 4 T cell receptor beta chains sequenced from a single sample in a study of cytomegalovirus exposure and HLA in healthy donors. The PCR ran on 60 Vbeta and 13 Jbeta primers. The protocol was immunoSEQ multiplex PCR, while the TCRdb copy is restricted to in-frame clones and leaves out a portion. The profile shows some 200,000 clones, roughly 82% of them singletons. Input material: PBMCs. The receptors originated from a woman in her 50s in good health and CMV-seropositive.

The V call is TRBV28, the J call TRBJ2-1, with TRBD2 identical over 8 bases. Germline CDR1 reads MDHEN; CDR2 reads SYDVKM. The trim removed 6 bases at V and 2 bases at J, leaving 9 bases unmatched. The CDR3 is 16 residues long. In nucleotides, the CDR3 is TGTGCCAGCAGACGTGACGGGGGGGTGACCTACAATGAGCAGTTCTTC. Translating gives CASRRDGGVTYNEQFF.

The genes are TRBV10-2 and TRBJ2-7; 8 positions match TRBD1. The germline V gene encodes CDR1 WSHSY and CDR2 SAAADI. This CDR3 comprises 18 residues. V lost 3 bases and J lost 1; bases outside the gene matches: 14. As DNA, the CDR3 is TGCGCCAGCAGTGACACCAGGACAGGGTCTATGGGGTCCTACGAGCAGTACTTC. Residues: CASSDTRTGSMGSYEQYF.

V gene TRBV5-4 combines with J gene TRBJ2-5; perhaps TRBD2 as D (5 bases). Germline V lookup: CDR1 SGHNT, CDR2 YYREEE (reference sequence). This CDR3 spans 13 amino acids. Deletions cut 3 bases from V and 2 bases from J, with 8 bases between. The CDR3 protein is CASSSGSQETQYF. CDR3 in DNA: TGTGCCAGCAGCTCGGGGTCTCAAGAGACCCAGTACTTC.

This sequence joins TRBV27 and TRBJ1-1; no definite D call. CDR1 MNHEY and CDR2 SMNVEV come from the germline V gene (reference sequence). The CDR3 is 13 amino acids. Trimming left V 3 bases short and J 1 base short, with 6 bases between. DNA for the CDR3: TGTGCCAGCAGTTTCCAGTCGAACACTGAAGCTTTCTTT. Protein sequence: CASSFQSNTEAFF.